The rows below give T cell receptor beta chains drawn from one sample of a study of response to subunit inactivated influenza vaccine. TCRdb reanalysed the RT-PCR reads using MiXCR and keeps one entry per CDR3 protein. The sample consists of about 620,000 distinct CDR3 sequences, 10% to 12% of them appearing once. These same records also appear under a second study, on T cells expressing NK-cell markers.

Sequenced material: PBMCs from blood, taken on the day of vaccination. Receptors originate from a man in his fifties or sixties who received an inactivated influenza vaccine. CDR3s include the opening cysteine and the closing phenylalanine or tryptophan. D genes are given only for firm matches. The size entry is marked missing in some rows and otherwise reads once, few, many or a size class.

>-|TRBV5-1|TRBD2|TRBJ2-1
CASSSSGLEQFF
TGCGCCAGCAGCTCTAGCGGTCTCGAGCAGTTCTTC
>once|TRBV7-2|TRBD2|TRBJ2-7
CASGPAGLSYEQYF
TGTGCCAGCGGACCAGCGGGGCTCTCCTACGAGCAGTACTTC
>-|TRBV6-7|-|TRBJ2-3
CGASYAITAQRTASLDTQYF
TGTGGCGCCAGTTATGCTATTACCGCCCAGAGGACAGCGAGTTTAGATACGCAGTATTTT
>few|TRBV20-1|TRBD2|TRBJ2-1
CSASGLAGTYNEQFF
TGCAGTGCCTCTGGGCTAGCGGGAACCTACAATGAGCAGTTCTTC
>few|TRBV5-1|-|TRBJ1-6
CASSLDALVSYNSPLHF
TGCGCCAGCAGCTTGGATGCTCTGGTCTCCTATAATTCACCCCTCCACTTT
>-|TRBV29-1|-|TRBJ1-4
CSARPGGEKLFF
TGCAGCGCCCGTCCGGGCGGGGAAAAACTGTTTTTT
>-|TRBV12-3/TRBV12-4|-|TRBJ2-7
CASRTWRGHEQYF
TGTGCCAGCAGGACATGGAGGGGCCACGAGCAGTACTTC
>many|TRBV20-1|-|TRBJ2-1
CSARVLVGPYNEQFF
TGCAGTGCTAGAGTTCTAGTTGGACCCTACAATGAGCAGTTCTTC
>few|TRBV4-1|TRBD2|TRBJ2-1
CASSQVQAGGPRYEQFF
TGCGCCAGCAGCCAAGTCCAAGCGGGGGGGCCGAGGTATGAGCAGTTCTTC
>-|TRBV12-3/TRBV12-4|TRBD2|TRBJ2-1
CASQESGNYNEQFF
TGTGCCAGCCAAGAAAGCGGGAACTACAATGAGCAGTTCTTC
>-|TRBV5-1|TRBD2|TRBJ2-7
CASSLNVAGYSYEQYF
TGCGCCAGCAGCTTGAATGTAGCGGGATACTCCTACGAGCAGTACTTC
>few|TRBV12-3/TRBV12-4|-|TRBJ1-2
CASSLYSRQAGGYTF
TGTGCCAGCAGTTTATACAGCCGACAGGCAGGCGGCTACACCTTC
>many|TRBV12-3/TRBV12-4|TRBD1|TRBJ1-5
CASRWTGGSNQPQHF
TGTGCCAGCAGGTGGACAGGGGGGAGCAATCAGCCCCAGCATTTT
>-|TRBV5-1|-|TRBJ2-5
CASSEGGGIGLETQYF
TGCGCCAGCAGCGAGGGCGGCGGGATCGGTCTTGAGACCCAGTACTTC
>-|TRBV20-1|-|TRBJ2-5
CSASSELETQYF
TGCAGTGCTAGCTCGGAGTTAGAGACCCAGTACTTC
>-|TRBV5-1|TRBD2|TRBJ2-7
CASSPGRTSSHEQYF
TGCGCCAGCTCCCCGGGACGGACTAGCTCCCACGAGCAGTACTTC
>few|TRBV11-1|TRBD2|TRBJ2-5
CASSFGLAGRETQYF
TGTGCCAGCAGCTTTGGACTAGCGGGAAGGGAGACCCAGTACTTC
>many|TRBV11-2|-|TRBJ2-6
CASSSQGSGANVLTF
TGTGCCAGCAGCTCACAGGGTTCTGGGGCCAACGTCCTGACTTTC
>-|TRBV12-3/TRBV12-4|-|TRBJ2-1
CASSLEPNSLKQFF
TGTGCCAGCAGCCTCGAACCAAACTCATTGAAGCAGTTCTTC
>-|TRBV29-1|TRBD2|TRBJ2-3
CSVVRGGIDTQYF
TGCAGCGTTGTGCGGGGGGGGATAGATACGCAGTATTTT
>many|TRBV7-9|-|TRBJ2-2
CASSLEGAGNTGELFF
TGTGCCAGCAGCTTAGAAGGGGCGGGCAACACCGGGGAGCTGTTTTTT
>few|TRBV3-1|TRBD1|TRBJ2-1
CASSPDRVISGSYNEQFF
TGTGCCAGCAGCCCCGACAGGGTAATATCGGGGTCCTACAATGAGCAGTTCTTC
>-|TRBV7-2|TRBD2|TRBJ2-7
CASSLQGTSGSPYEQYF
TGTGCCAGCAGCTTACAAGGGACTAGCGGTAGCCCCTACGAGCAGTACTTC
>few|TRBV12-3/TRBV12-4|TRBD2|TRBJ2-1
CASSSVAGRSYNEQFF
TGTGCCAGCAGTTCCGTAGCGGGACGCTCCTACAATGAGCAGTTCTTC
>-|TRBV4-2|-|TRBJ2-7
CASSQEGRAGYYEQYF
TGTGCCAGCAGCCAAGAAGGGCGGGCGGGGTACTACGAGCAGTACTTC
>few|TRBV4-1|TRBD2|TRBJ2-7
CASSQDELAGPLRSYEQYF
TGCGCCAGCAGCCAAGATGAACTAGCGGGGCCCCTAAGATCCTACGAGCAGTACTTC
>few|TRBV20-1|TRBD1|TRBJ1-1
CSARDAGQGMNTEAFF
TGCAGTGCTAGAGATGCCGGACAGGGGATGAACACTGAAGCTTTCTTT
>-|TRBV12-3/TRBV12-4|TRBD2|TRBJ2-5
CASTRGTSGRVRETQYF
TGTGCCAGCACAAGAGGGACTAGCGGGAGGGTTCGAGAGACCCAGTACTTC
>few|TRBV6-1|TRBD1|TRBJ2-2
CASSPRQGWGGELFF
TGTGCCAGCAGTCCACGACAGGGGTGGGGCGGGGAGCTGTTTTTT
>-|TRBV6-1|-|TRBJ2-5
CASSVDNRGTQYF
TGTGCCAGCAGCGTAGACAACCGAGGGACCCAGTACTTC
>once|TRBV18|-|TRBJ2-7
CASSTRGQEQYF
TGTGCCAGCTCAACGCGGGGGCAAGAGCAGTACTTC
>-|TRBV20-1|-|TRBJ2-4
CSAKGLAKNIQYF
TGCAGTGCTAAGGGACTAGCCAAAAACATTCAGTACTTC
>-|TRBV29-1|-|TRBJ1-1
CSAVKDTEAFF
TGCAGCGCCGTCAAAGACACTGAAGCTTTCTTT
>-|TRBV4-1|TRBD2|TRBJ2-1
CASSQTKGSGGARHEQFF
TGCGCCAGCAGCCAAACTAAGGGGAGCGGGGGGGCTCGGCATGAGCAGTTCTTC
>-|TRBV2|-|TRBJ2-7
CASSEAERLEQYF
TGTGCCAGCAGTGAAGCGGAACGTCTCGAGCAGTACTTC
>few|TRBV18|TRBD2|TRBJ2-7
CASSPTPGLAGVRSYEQYF
TGTGCCAGCTCACCAACTCCGGGACTAGCGGGAGTACGGTCCTACGAGCAGTACTTC
>-|TRBV2|TRBD1|TRBJ2-1
CASSGRALPGQGSLLHNEQFF
TGTGCCAGCAGTGGGCGGGCTCTCCCGGGACAGGGGTCCCTACTACACAATGAGCAGTTCTTC
>few|TRBV11-2|TRBD1|TRBJ2-3
CASAGQGIGTDTQYF
TGTGCCAGCGCGGGACAGGGGATTGGCACAGATACGCAGTATTTT
>-|TRBV11-1|TRBD2|TRBJ2-1
CASSHVEVAGGQGQFF
TGTGCCAGCAGCCACGTCGAGGTAGCGGGGGGCCAAGGGCAGTTCTTC
>few|TRBV7-2|-|TRBJ2-5
CASSLGEGPQETQYF
TGTGCCAGCAGCTTAGGGGAAGGGCCCCAAGAGACCCAGTACTTC
>few|TRBV28|-|TRBJ2-3
CASSPYSGFGTDTQYF
TGTGCCAGCAGTCCATACAGTGGGTTTGGCACAGATACGCAGTATTTT
>-|TRBV6-2/TRBV6-3|TRBD1|TRBJ2-7
CASSSRDRPIAYEQYF
TGTGCCAGCAGTTCCCGGGACAGACCTATCGCCTACGAGCAGTACTTC
>-|TRBV30|-|TRBJ2-4
CAWSPQAQGIQYF
TGTGCCTGGAGTCCCCAAGCCCAGGGCATTCAGTACTTC
>-|TRBV9|TRBD2|TRBJ2-5
CASSPLAGGIKTQYF
TGTGCCAGCAGCCCGTTAGCGGGGGGGATAAAGACCCAGTACTTC
>-|TRBV12-3/TRBV12-4|-|TRBJ2-3
CASSPPPGLPDTQYF
TGTGCCAGCAGCCCCCCCCCGGGACTTCCAGATACGCAGTATTTT
>-|TRBV11-1|-|TRBJ2-2
CASSPSALNTGELFF
TGTGCCAGCAGCCCTAGCGCTTTGAACACCGGGGAGCTGTTTTTT
>-|TRBV12-3/TRBV12-4|TRBD1|TRBJ1-2
CASRETGGDYGYTF
TGTGCCAGCAGGGAGACAGGGGGCGACTATGGCTACACCTTC
>-|TRBV7-2|-|TRBJ2-1
CASSLVSGGRSGNEQFF
TGTGCCAGCAGCTTAGTTTCAGGGGGGCGGAGCGGGAATGAGCAGTTCTTC
>-|TRBV11-2|-|TRBJ2-2
CASSFSLRSNTGELFF
TGTGCCAGCAGCTTTTCTCTCCGGTCGAACACCGGGGAGCTGTTTTTT
>-|TRBV9|-|TRBJ2-2
CASSVGGGGIPGELFF
TGTGCCAGCAGCGTAGGAGGGGGAGGGATTCCCGGGGAGCTGTTTTTT
>-|TRBV21-1|-|TRBJ2-1
CASSKVQALNEQFF
TGTGCCAGCAGCAAGGTTCAGGCGCTAAATGAGCAGTTCTTC
>few|TRBV18|-|TRBJ2-3
CASFPALQRTDTQYF
TGTGCCAGCTTCCCTGCGCTCCAGCGCACAGATACGCAGTATTTT
>-|TRBV11-3|TRBD2|TRBJ2-7
CASSAAGVDYEQYF
TGTGCCAGCAGCGCGGCGGGAGTCGATTACGAGCAGTACTTC
>many|TRBV5-5|-|TRBJ2-1
CASSLSPFFENEQFF
TGTGCCAGCAGCTTGTCCCCTTTCTTTGAGAATGAGCAGTTCTTC
>few|TRBV11-3|TRBD2|TRBJ2-1
CASRLAGDNEQFF
TGTGCCAGCAGACTAGCGGGAGACAATGAGCAGTTCTTC
>few|TRBV6-5|TRBD2|TRBJ2-7
CASSYGGAGVNEQYF
TGTGCCAGCAGTTACGGGGGAGCGGGAGTCAACGAGCAGTACTTC
>many|TRBV29-1|-|TRBJ2-7
CSVEKESTYEQYF
TGCAGCGTTGAAAAGGAATCGACCTACGAGCAGTACTTC
>few|TRBV27|TRBD2|TRBJ2-2
CASSLSRSGGYTGELFF
TGTGCCAGCAGTTTATCGAGAAGCGGGGGATACACCGGGGAGCTGTTTTTT
>many|TRBV4-3|-|TRBJ1-2
CASSQDLFTGNYGYTF
TGCGCCAGCAGCCAAGATCTTTTTACAGGGAACTATGGCTACACCTTC
>-|TRBV7-7|-|TRBJ2-2
CASSQFFPGTPSAGELFF
TGTGCTAGCAGCCAATTTTTTCCCGGGACTCCCAGCGCCGGGGAGCTGTTTTTT